The 18 T cell receptor beta chains below were found in one sample sequenced in a study of shared clonotypes between healthy human individuals. The repertoire was sequenced with immunoSEQ multiplex PCR; TCRdb's copy has only in-frame clones and lacks some. The table lists about 680,000 clones, 92% of them singletons. Terminally differentiated effector memory CD45RA+ cells were excluded from the naive CD8 cells, which were CD45RO-negative and positively selected for CCR7. The sample consisted of naive CD8+ T cells sorted from blood. These receptors all come from a man under 40 in good health.

V usage is TRBV7-6 and J usage is TRBJ2-7; D uncertain. Trimming left V 1 base short and J 3 bases short, with 28 bases between. CDR1 and CDR2 from the germline V gene are SGHVS and FNYEAQ. CDR3 length: 20 amino acids. The CDR3 loop is CASSLEGPSWLGGQDYEQYF. The CDR3 DNA sequence: TGTGCCAGCAGCTTAGAAGGTCCGTCATGGCTGGGTGGGCAGGACTACGAGCAGTACTTC.

The rearrangement uses TRBV4-3 and TRBJ2-5, with 9 nucleotides matching TRBD1. The CDR3 covers 16 residues. Looked up from germline, CDR1 is LGHNA and CDR2 is YSLEER. V dropped 3 bases and J dropped 5; count of bases not matched to a gene: 10. Written as DNA, the CDR3 is TGCGCCAGCAGCCAGACCCTTCACAGGGGGCGGGAGACCCAGTACTTC. It is translated as CASSQTLHRGRETQYF.

This rearrangement joins TRBV6-5 to TRBJ1-5; D unclear. Per the germline V gene, CDR1 is MNHEY and CDR2 is SVGAGI. V was shortened by 6 bases and J by 0 bases, with 6 bases between the two germline ends. The CDR3 sequence is 13 residues long. The DNA for the CDR3 is TGTGCCAGCAGCCCGAGTAGCAATCAGCCCCAGCATTTT. Encoded protein: CASSPSSNQPQHF.

CDR3 protein: CASSQGLVYEQYF. The DNA for the CDR3 is TGCGCCAGCAGCCAAGGACTAGTGTACGAGCAGTACTTC. This sequence joins TRBV4-1 and TRBJ2-7, with D tentatively TRBD2 (6 bases). The germline V gene encodes CDR1 MGHRA and CDR2 YSYEKL. This CDR3 comprises 13 residues. V lost 1 base, J lost 4 bases, and 8 bases lay in between.

The CDR3 nucleotides are TGTGCCAGCAGCCAGACTAGCGGGAGGGTTCAAGAGACCCAGTACTTC. It yields the protein CASSQTSGRVQETQYF. The V call is TRBV9, the J call TRBJ2-5; 14 nucleotides align to TRBD2. Looked up from germline, CDR1 is SGDLS and CDR2 is YYNGEE. The CDR3 length is 16 residues. The V gene end was trimmed by 4 bases and the J gene end by 2 bases; junction bases not matched to a gene: 4. Based on the CDR3 plus reference TRBV9 and TRBJ2-5, the full variable domain is DSGVTQTPKHLITATGQRVTLRCSPRSGDLSVYWYQQSLDQGLQFLIQYYNGEERAKGNILERFSAQQFPDLHSELNLSSLELGDSALYFCASSQTSGRVQETQYFGPGTRLLVL.

In its sample, this clone was seen a few times. This chain joins TRBV7-9 and TRBJ1-1; 9 positions match TRBD1. Losses at the gene ends were 5 bases for V and 1 base for J; bases not matched to a gene: 2. Germline CDR1 SEHNR, CDR2 FQNEAQ (reference sequence). This CDR3 is 14 amino acids long. CDR3 sequence: CASSPTGGNTEAFF. For the CDR3, the DNA is TGTGCCAGCAGCCCGACAGGGGGGAACACTGAAGCTTTCTTT.

The V gene is TRBV27, the J gene TRBJ2-7; weak D call: TRBD2 (5 bases). Germline V gives CDR1 MNHEY, CDR2 SMNVEV (reference sequence). V was clipped by 0 bases and J by 0 bases, with 9 bases between them. The CDR3 consists of 15 residues. DNA of the CDR3: TGTGCCAGCAGTTTATCCCCTAGCAGCTCCTACGAGCAGTACTTC. Amino acid sequence: CASSLSPSSSYEQYF.

With regard to this clone: The identical CDR3 is also encoded by other nucleotide sequences in the sample. This chain uses TRBV15 with TRBJ1-3; 7 bases fit TRBD1. Per germline, CDR1 LNHNV and CDR2 YYDKDF (reference sequence). Trimming at V came to 0 bases and at J to 1 base, leaving 0 bases not matched to a gene. The CDR3 length is 15 residues. The CDR3 DNA is TGTGCCACCAGCAGAGACAGGGGGTCTGGAAACACCATATATTTT. Amino acids: CATSRDRGSGNTIYF.

The chain employs TRBV27 and TRBJ1-5; the match to TRBD1 covers 7 bases. The CDR3 consists of 15 residues. V lost 5 bases to trimming and J lost 6 bases; unmatched junction nucleotides: 10. Germline V gene data show CDR1 as MNHEY and CDR2 as SMNVEV (reference sequence). CDR3: CASSPTPGGSQPQHF. CDR3 nucleotides: TGTGCCAGCAGTCCTACCCCAGGGGGAAGTCAGCCCCAGCATTTT.

This clone showed up just once. The chain carries TRBV5-5 and TRBJ2-1; 9 bases fit TRBD2. CDR3 size: 16 residues. Germline V gene sequence: CDR1 SGHKS, CDR2 YYEKEE (reference sequence). V was clipped by 2 bases and J by 5 bases; unmatched bases: 8. The CDR3 sequence is CASSLPTSGSDNEQFF. CDR3 DNA sequence: TGTGCCAGCAGCTTACCCACTAGCGGGTCCGACAATGAGCAGTTCTTC. The full variable domain, its missing parts supplied by reference TRBV5-5 and TRBJ2-1, is DAGVTQSPTHLIKTRGQQVTLRCSPISGHKSVSWYQQVLGQGPQFIFQYYEKEERGRGNFPDRFSARQFPNYSSELNVNALLLGDSALYLCASSLPTSGSDNEQFFGPGTRLTVL.

The chain employs TRBV27 and TRBJ2-3, with D maybe TRBD2 (5 bases). The CDR3 is 15 amino acids. Germline V gene lookup returns CDR1 MNHEY and CDR2 SMNVEV (reference sequence). V was shortened by 7 bases and J by 4 bases, with 18 bases between the two germline ends. The CDR3 DNA sequence: TGTGCCAGCATCCCCATCGGGGAGTTCCCAGATACGCAGTATTTT. It specifies CASIPIGEFPDTQYF.

V usage is TRBV10-1 and J usage is TRBJ1-2, with a tentative D call TRBD1 (6 bases). Trimming took off 6 bases at V and 4 bases at J, with 12 bases between the two ends. This CDR3 spans 13 amino acids. Germline CDR1 reads WNHNN; CDR2 reads SYGVQD (reference sequence). The CDR3 nucleotides read TGCGCCAGCAGCGAAACAGGGTCCTATGGCTACACCTTC. Its translation: CASSETGSYGYTF.

The J gene is TRBJ2-7, the V gene TRBV4-2; the D gene is possibly TRBD1 (5 bases). V lost 5 bases and J 2 bases, leaving 16 bases between the germline ends. The CDR3 covers 15 residues. Germline V gives CDR1 LGHNA, CDR2 YNFKEQ. The CDR3 DNA reads as TGTGCCAGCAGCGGGGTAGGGGATATGACCTACGAGCAGTACTTC. This translates into CASSGVGDMTYEQYF.

The chain combines TRBV7-6 with TRBJ2-1, with 11 positions matching TRBD2. Losses at the gene ends were 5 bases for V and 6 bases for J; bases not matched to a gene: 6. The CDR3 extends over 15 amino acids. Germline lookup yields CDR1 SGHVS and CDR2 FNYEAQ. CDR3 in amino acids: CASSLTSGVFNEQFF. CDR3 nucleotide sequence: TGTGCCAGCAGCCTGACTAGCGGGGTTTTCAATGAGCAGTTCTTC.

The CDR3 DNA reads TGCGCCAGCAGCCCCGGAGTAGCGGGACCCTACAATGAGCAGTTCTTC. Its translation is CASSPGVAGPYNEQFF. The gene calls are TRBV4-1 and TRBJ2-1; 8 bases match TRBD2. Trimming at V came to 4 bases and at J to 2 bases, leaving 7 bases not matched to a gene. Germline V gives CDR1 MGHRA, CDR2 YSYEKL. There are 16 residues in the CDR3.

This clone was observed a single time. The CDR3 protein is CASSEESGGAYNEQFF. DNA for the CDR3: TGTGCCAGCAGTGAAGAATCCGGTGGCGCCTACAATGAGCAGTTCTTC. V usage is TRBV6-1 and J usage is TRBJ2-1; D is unclear. This CDR3 has 16 amino acids. Between the trimmed V and J ends, which lost 1 base and 2 bases, there was a span of 12 bases. Germline assignment: CDR1 MNHNS and CDR2 SASEGT.

The chain uses TRBV7-6 and TRBJ2-1; 11 bases line up with TRBD2. Unmatched junction bases numbered 5, after V lost 6 bases and J lost 1 base. This CDR3 comprises 16 residues. Germline V gene data show CDR1 as SGHVS and CDR2 as FNYEAQ. This CDR3 is CASSPRTSGSYNEQFF. The CDR3 DNA reads TGTGCCAGCAGTCCCCGGACTAGCGGGTCCTACAATGAGCAGTTCTTC.

V usage is TRBV9 and J usage is TRBJ1-2; TRBD1 matches at 9 bases. The CDR3 consists of 12 residues. Germline V gives CDR1 SGDLS, CDR2 YYNGEE. Trimming removed 7 bases from V and 7 bases from J; junction bases left unmatched: 5. The CDR3 sequence is CASRDRVRGYTF. The CDR3 DNA is TGTGCCAGCCGGGACAGGGTTCGTGGCTACACCTTC.